One and the same sample provided the 28 T cell receptor beta chains below, sequenced in a study of blood T cell repertoires in COVID-19. Some clones are missing from TCRdb's copy, which holds only in-frame ones; the method was immunoSEQ multiplex PCR. The sample contains under 170,000 clones, approximately 80% of which appear only once. The sequenced sample was peripheral blood. Receptors were obtained from a man aged 65 to 85 with acute or convalescent COVID-19.

The gene calls are TRBV12-3 or TRBV12-4 and TRBJ2-7, with D maybe TRBD2 (5 bases). CDR3 length equals 13 residues. Between the trimmed V and J ends, which lost 4 bases and 4 bases, there was a span of 11 bases. The chain's CDR3 is CASSSGGTYEQYF. In nucleotides, the CDR3 is TGTGCCAGCAGTTCCGGAGGAACTTACGAGCAGTACTTC.

The rearrangement uses TRBV28 and TRBJ2-3, with TRBD1 as a possible D gene (6 bases). Germline V gives CDR1 MDHEN, CDR2 SYDVKM. Trimming left V 6 bases short and J 4 bases short, with 14 bases between. The CDR3 is 14 residues long. The CDR3 coding sequence is TGTGCCAGCAGCCATCCCGAGGGGGCAGATACGCAGTATTTT. Amino acids: CASSHPEGADTQYF.

The rearrangement links TRBV6-2 or TRBV6-3 to TRBJ2-7; 11 nucleotides line up with TRBD2. Germline-derived CDR1 and CDR2 are MNHEY and SVGEGT. Trimming removed 2 bases from V and 0 bases from J; junction bases left unmatched: 6. This CDR3 is 17 amino acids long. CDR3 protein: CASSYPSSGGTSYEQYF. The DNA for the CDR3 is TGTGCCAGCAGTTACCCGTCTAGCGGGGGGACCTCCTACGAGCAGTACTTC.

The V gene is TRBV19, the J gene TRBJ1-5, with 7 bases lining up with TRBD1. CDR1 and CDR2 from the germline V gene are LNHDA and SQIVND (reference sequence). V trimming: 10 bases; J trimming: 3 bases; junction bases outside the gene matches: 15. CDR3 length equals 16 residues. The CDR3 reads CATHKGQSRSNQPQHF. In nucleotides, the CDR3 is TGTGCCACTCACAAGGGACAGTCGCGTTCCAATCAGCCCCAGCATTTT.

The chain links TRBV5-4 to TRBJ2-1; 12 bases align to TRBD2. V was pared by 9 bases and J by 8 bases, with 9 bases of the junction left unmatched. The CDR3 has 14 residues. CDR1 is SGHNT and CDR2 is YYREEE in the germline V gene (reference sequence). DNA of the CDR3: TGTGCCACCCATCTAGCGGGAGGGATGCATGAGCAGTTCTTC. Translated: CATHLAGGMHEQFF.

J is TRBJ2-3 and V is TRBV6-5; the match to TRBD2 covers 10 bases. The length of the CDR3 is 14 residues. The V segment lost 10 bases and the J segment 9 bases; nucleotides outside the gene matches: 13. Germline values: CDR1 MNHEY, CDR2 SVGAGI. The DNA for the CDR3 is TGTGCCACCCCAAGGGAGCGGGGGGGATTCACGCAGTATTTT. This codes for CATPRERGGFTQYF.

The chain combines TRBV19 with TRBJ1-6, with unresolved D. Per germline, CDR1 LNHDA and CDR2 SQIVND (reference sequence). The germline V and J ends were trimmed by 7 bases and 0 bases, with 7 bases remaining between them. This CDR3 has 14 residues. The CDR3 DNA follows: TGTGCCAGTAATGGGCGCTCCTATAATTCACCCCTCCACTTT. Translated: CASNGRSYNSPLHF.

The rearrangement links TRBV5-1 to TRBJ2-7; D gene ambiguous. This CDR3 has 12 amino acids. V lost 0 bases and J lost 3, with 4 bases in between. Germline-derived CDR1 and CDR2 are SGHRS and YFSETQ. CDR3 sequence (DNA): TGCGCCAGCAGCTTGGACAACTACGAGCAGTACTTC. As protein: CASSLDNYEQYF.

The rearrangement links TRBV9 to TRBJ1-2, with 7 bases identical to TRBD1. V trimming: 2 bases; J trimming: 1 base; junction bases outside the gene matches: 5. The CDR3 extends over 15 amino acids. Looked up from germline, CDR1 is SGDLS and CDR2 is YYNGEE. This chain's CDR3 is CASSVTQGINYGYTF. For the CDR3, the DNA is TGTGCCAGCAGCGTTACACAGGGGATTAACTATGGCTACACCTTC. Based on the CDR3 plus reference TRBV9 and TRBJ1-2, the full variable domain is DSGVTQTPKHLITATGQRVTLRCSPRSGDLSVYWYQQSLDQGLQFLIQYYNGEERAKGNILERFSAQQFPDLHSELNLSSLELGDSALYFCASSVTQGINYGYTFGSGTRLTVV.

The chain uses TRBV7-9 and TRBJ2-2; the match to TRBD2 covers 10 bases. This CDR3 comprises 15 residues. In germline, CDR1 is SEHNR, CDR2 FQNEAQ (reference sequence). V lost 2 bases and J lost 6; bases outside the gene matches: 3. The CDR3 coding sequence is TGTGCCAGCAGCTTACTAGCGGGGGAGGCCGGGGAGCTGTTTTTT. It translates to CASSLLAGEAGELFF.

The rearrangement links TRBV19 to TRBJ1-5, with a weak D call TRBD1 (5 bases). This CDR3 is 15 amino acids long. The germline V gene encodes CDR1 LNHDA and CDR2 SQIVND (reference sequence). The V and J ends lost 6 bases and 3 bases respectively, with 15 bases between them. DNA of the CDR3: TGTGCCAGTAGGACATGGGGGGGTTTCAATCAGCCCCAGCATTTT. This encodes CASRTWGGFNQPQHF.

This clone was observed once. The V call is TRBV18, the J call TRBJ2-7; D possibly corresponds to TRBD2 (5 bases). Per the germline V gene, CDR1 is KGHSH and CDR2 is LQKENI. With 2 bases removed from V and 1 base from J, the gap between germline ends came to 6 bases. The CDR3 has 13 residues. As DNA, the CDR3 is TGTGCCAGCTCACCAGGGGAGTCCTACGAGCAGTACTTC. Protein product: CASSPGESYEQYF.

This rearrangement joins TRBV2 to TRBJ2-2; 10 nucleotides agree with TRBD1. CDR3 length: 15 amino acids. V gave up 5 bases and J gave up 6 bases; unmatched junction bases: 6. CDR1 is SNHLY and CDR2 is FYNNEI in the germline V gene. CDR3 amino acids: CASSFRDRGSGELFF. The CDR3, as DNA: TGTGCCAGCAGTTTCCGGGACAGGGGCTCCGGGGAGCTGTTTTTT.

The rearrangement links TRBV5-1 to TRBJ2-3; TRBD1 matches 10 bases. The J segment lost 6 bases and the V segment lost 4 bases, leaving 5 bases of the junction unmatched. Germline V CDR1 and CDR2: SGHRS, YFSETQ. CDR3 length: 14 amino acids. CDR3 amino acids: CASSRGQGGDTQYF. For the CDR3, the DNA is TGCGCCAGCAGCCGAGGACAGGGGGGCGATACGCAGTATTTT. Drawing the rest from reference TRBV5-1 and TRBJ2-3, the complete variable domain is KAGVTQTPRYLIKTRGQQVTLSCSPISGHRSVSWYQQTPGQGLQFLFEYFSETQRNKGNFPGRFSGRQFSNSRSEMNVSTLELGDSALYLCASSRGQGGDTQYFGPGTRLTVL.

The V and J genes are TRBV28 and TRBJ1-2; D not certain. The germline gives CDR1 MDHEN, CDR2 SYDVKM. V was trimmed by 8 bases and J by 4 bases, leaving 11 bases between them. The CDR3 has 12 residues. CDR3: CASSTSLYGYTF. CDR3 DNA sequence: TGTGCCAGCTCCACCAGTCTCTATGGCTACACCTTC.

The rearrangement joins TRBV3-1 (or the pseudogene TRBV3-2) to TRBJ2-7, with unresolved D. Trimming left V 1 base short and J 0 bases short, with 7 bases between. CDR3 length: 14 residues. Germline loops: CDR1 LGHDT, CDR2 YNNKEL (reference sequence). The CDR3 DNA reads TGTGCCAGCAGCCAAGGTACACACTCCTACGAGCAGTACTTC. It translates to CASSQGTHSYEQYF.

The rearrangement joins TRBV10-2 to TRBJ2-5; TRBD2 matches 11 bases. Germline V lookup: CDR1 WSHSY, CDR2 SAAADI. The CDR3 length is 14 residues. V lost 6 bases, J lost 4 bases, and 4 bases stayed unmatched. The chain's CDR3 is CASRPSGRRETQYF. For the CDR3, the DNA is TGCGCCAGCAGGCCTAGCGGGAGGCGAGAGACCCAGTACTTC.

The V and J genes are TRBV9 and TRBJ2-3, with 8 bases lining up with TRBD1. Germline-derived CDR1 and CDR2 are SGDLS and YYNGEE. V gave up 0 bases and J gave up 2 bases; unmatched junction bases: 5. The length of the CDR3 is 16 residues. CDR3 protein: CASSVGTGISTDTQYF. As DNA, the CDR3 is TGTGCCAGCAGCGTAGGGACAGGGATTTCCACAGATACGCAGTATTTT.

The CDR3 DNA reads TGCGCCAGCAGCTTCGGGGGCGAGCAGTACTTC. It specifies CASSFGGEQYF. This chain uses TRBV5-1 with TRBJ2-7; possibly TRBD2 for D (6 bases). Trimming took 2 bases from V and 6 from J, leaving 6 bases between them. Looked up from germline, CDR1 is SGHRS and CDR2 is YFSETQ. CDR3 length: 11 residues.

CDR3 DNA: TGTGCCAGCAGCCGTCGACTAGCGGGAGGCAAAAACATTCAGTACTTC. Translation gives CASSRRLAGGKNIQYF. The rearrangement joins TRBV11-2 to TRBJ2-4; TRBD2 aligns across 13 bases. V shed 5 bases and J 3 bases; nucleotides not matched to a gene: 4. Germline V gene lookup returns CDR1 SGHAT and CDR2 FQNNGV. This CDR3 has 16 amino acids.

The chain joins TRBV3-1 (or the pseudogene TRBV3-2) to TRBJ2-7; D is possibly TRBD2 (5 bases). The germline V gene has CDR1 LGHDT and CDR2 YNNKEL (reference sequence). Between the trimmed V and J ends, which lost 2 bases and 1 base, there was a span of 15 bases. The CDR3 is 16 residues long. CDR3 sequence: CASSQRRQVGSYEQYF. The DNA of the CDR3 is TGTGCCAGCAGCCAACGGAGGCAGGTAGGGTCCTACGAGCAGTACTTC.

The chain uses TRBV4-1 and TRBJ2-1; D possibly corresponds to TRBD2 (6 bases). Germline values: CDR1 MGHRA, CDR2 YSYEKL. V gave up 1 base and J gave up 9 bases, with 19 bases separating them. This CDR3 is 16 amino acids long. CDR3 region: CASSQVLAFPRPEQFF. Written as DNA, the CDR3 is TGCGCCAGCAGCCAAGTCCTAGCGTTCCCCCGCCCTGAGCAGTTCTTC.

The sample holds a few counts of this clone. The V call is TRBV2, the J call TRBJ1-6; 8 bases agree with TRBD1. The CDR3 extends over 15 amino acids. CDR1 is SNHLY and CDR2 is FYNNEI in the germline V gene. V lost 6 bases to trimming and J lost 7 bases; unmatched junction nucleotides: 8. The CDR3 DNA sequence: TGTGCCAGCAGGGGTCGACAGGGGATGAATTCACCCCTCCACTTT. This gives the protein CASRGRQGMNSPLHF.

This clone occurred once. This sequence joins TRBV28 and TRBJ1-2, with D uncertain. The V end lost 3 bases, the J end lost 5 bases, and 7 bases lay between the germline ends. The germline CDR1 and CDR2 sequences are MDHEN and SYDVKM. The CDR3 spans 12 residues. The CDR3 DNA follows: TGTGCCAGCAGTTTCTCCCGGTATGGCTACACCTTC. It specifies CASSFSRYGYTF.

The gene calls are TRBV18 and TRBJ2-7; 7 bases align to TRBD1. In germline, CDR1 is KGHSH, CDR2 LQKENI. This CDR3 comprises 14 residues. Unmatched junction bases numbered 5, after V lost 5 bases and J lost 1 base. CDR3 nucleotide sequence: TGTGCCAGCTCAGCTGACAGGGCGTCCTACGAGCAGTACTTC. It codes for CASSADRASYEQYF.

The chain combines TRBV6-6 with TRBJ2-5, with D possibly matching TRBD1 (6 bases). This CDR3 contains 14 residues. Trimming took off 7 bases at V and 2 bases at J, with 14 bases between the two ends. CDR1 and CDR2 (germline): MNHNY, SVGAGI (reference sequence). CDR3 sequence reads: CASTKTGPQETQYF. The CDR3 DNA is TGTGCCAGCACTAAAACAGGGCCACAAGAGACCCAGTACTTC.

The V gene is TRBV6-5, the J gene TRBJ2-5; 8 bases agree with TRBD1. The CDR3 has 13 amino acids. The germline gives CDR1 MNHEY, CDR2 SVGAGI. V shed 6 bases, J shed 1 base, and the junction held 1 base outside the gene matches. CDR3 sequence (DNA): TGTGCCAGCAGACAGGGGGGCCAAGAGACCCAGTACTTC. Translated, it gives CASRQGGQETQYF.

V gene TRBV24-1 combines with J gene TRBJ2-5; 7 bases map to TRBD2. Losses at the gene ends were 10 bases for V and 5 bases for J; bases not matched to a gene: 6. Germline loops: CDR1 KGHDR, CDR2 SFDVKD. This CDR3 has 12 amino acids. For the CDR3, the DNA is TGTGCCACTAGCGGGTATGGCGAGACCCAGTACTTC. Protein product: CATSGYGETQYF.